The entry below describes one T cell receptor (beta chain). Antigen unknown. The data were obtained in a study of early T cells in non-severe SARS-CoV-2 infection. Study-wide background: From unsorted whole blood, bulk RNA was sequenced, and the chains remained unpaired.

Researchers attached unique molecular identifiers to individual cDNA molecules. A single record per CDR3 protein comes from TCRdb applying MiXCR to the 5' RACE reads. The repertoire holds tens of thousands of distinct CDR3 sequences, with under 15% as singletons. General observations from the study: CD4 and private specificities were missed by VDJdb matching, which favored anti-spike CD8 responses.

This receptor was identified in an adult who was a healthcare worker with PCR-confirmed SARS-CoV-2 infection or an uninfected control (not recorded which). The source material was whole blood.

CDR3 DNA sequence: TGTGCCAGCAGCTTGGTAGCGGGAGAATTATTAAATGAGCAGTTCTTC. This codes for CASSLVAGELLNEQFF. The V and J genes are TRBV5-4 and TRBJ2-1; 9 bases match TRBD2. The CDR3 has 16 amino acids. Germline V CDR1 and CDR2: SGHNT, YYREEE (reference sequence). Germline trimming cut 0 bases from V and 7 bases from J; bases unmatched to any gene: 8. The complete variable domain, with remaining parts taken from reference TRBV5-4 and TRBJ2-1, reads ETGVTQSPTHLIKTRGQQVTLRCSSQSGHNTVSWYQQALGQGPQFIFQYYREEENGRGNFPPRFSGLQFPNYSSELNVNALELDDSALYLCASSLVAGELLNEQFFGPGTRLTVL.